This T cell receptor (beta chain) was captured in a study of early T cells in non-severe SARS-CoV-2 infection. The wider study: With bulk RNA from unsorted whole blood as input, sequencing yielded unpaired chains.

Individually, cDNA molecules had unique molecular identifiers attached to them. MiXCR, run by TCRdb on the 5' RACE reads, gives a single entry per CDR3 protein. The repertoire holds about 52,000 distinct CDR3 sequences, with 9.5% to 11% as singletons. The V end lost 6 bases, the J end lost 4 bases, and 10 bases lay between the germline ends. The germline CDR1 and CDR2 sequences are MNHEY and SVGAGI. The CDR3 runs 13 residues. This clonotype has just a few counts. Specimen: whole blood. The clonotype was recovered from an adult who was a healthcare worker with PCR-confirmed SARS-CoV-2 infection or an uninfected control (not recorded which). The gene calls are TRBV6-5 and TRBJ1-5; no clear D gene. The CDR3 DNA sequence: TGTGCCAGCAGCAACGGAGGGAATCAGCCCCAGCATTTT. Translation gives CASSNGGNQPQHF.